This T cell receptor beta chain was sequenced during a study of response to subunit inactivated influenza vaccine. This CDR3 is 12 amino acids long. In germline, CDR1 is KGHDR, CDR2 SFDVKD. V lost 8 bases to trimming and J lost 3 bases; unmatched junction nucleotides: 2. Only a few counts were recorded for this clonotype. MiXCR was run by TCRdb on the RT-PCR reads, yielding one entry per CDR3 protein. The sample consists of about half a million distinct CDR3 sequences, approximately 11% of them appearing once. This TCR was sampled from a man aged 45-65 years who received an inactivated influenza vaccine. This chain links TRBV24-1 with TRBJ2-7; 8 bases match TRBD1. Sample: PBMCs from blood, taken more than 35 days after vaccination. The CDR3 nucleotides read TGTGCCACCATGGACAGGGTCTACGAGCAGTACTTC. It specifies CATMDRVYEQYF.